This T cell receptor (beta chain) was identified during a study of chemoradiotherapy in HPV16-positive cancers. Sequenced by immunoSEQ multiplex PCR; TCRdb stores in-frame clones only, minus some. The sample shows 12,000 or so clones, about 85% of them seen only once. CDR1 is GTSNPN, CDR2 SVGIG, per germline (reference sequence). Trimming removed 3 bases at V and 0 bases at J, with 12 bases between. The CDR3 has 14 residues. The sequence came from a human donor with HPV-associated anogenital cancer. V usage is TRBV30 and J usage is TRBJ2-7; no reliable D call. Source: blood, taken from a patient who underwent chemoradiotherapy. Here the CDR3 DNA reads TGTGCCTGGAGCGCGAGTAGCAACTCCTACGAGCAGTACGTC. Translating it yields CAWSASSNSYEQYV.